This note documents a single T cell receptor beta chain sequence. These data belong to a study of blood T cell repertoires in COVID-19. About the study: Italy, Spain and the United States were the sources of the convalescent and acute COVID-19 samples. From T cells, B-cell-depleted T cells, or PBMCs came the material, which was cDNA or gDNA.

Under the authors' procedure: Reference gene primers were amplified, and this amplification served to estimate nucleated cell counts. Sequenced by immunoSEQ multiplex PCR; TCRdb stores in-frame clones only, minus some. Clone size and V and J calls were adopted from that table, with D and trimming inferred from the DNA. This table holds roughly 320,000 clones, 70% to 90% found once. The CDR3 sequence is 17 residues long. The V gene's germline CDR1 is LNHDA and CDR2 SQIVND (reference sequence). V lost 4 bases, J lost 0 bases, and 4 bases stayed unmatched. This TCR was recovered from a man between 65 and 79 years old with acute or convalescent COVID-19. Material for sequencing was peripheral blood. J is TRBJ2-5 and V is TRBV19; the match to TRBD2 covers 14 bases. CDR3 protein: CASSTRTSGRHQETQYF. CDR3 nucleotide sequence: TGTGCCAGTAGTACCCGGACTAGCGGGAGGCACCAAGAGACCCAGTACTTC.